This T cell receptor (beta chain) was identified during a study of T-cell reconstitution after alpha-beta-depleted transplantation in children. Germline V lookup: CDR1 SNHLY, CDR2 FYNNEI. V lost 10 bases and J 9 bases, leaving 17 bases between the germline ends. The CDR3 sequence is 12 residues long. As concerns this clonotype: Its antigen is unidentified.

Overall study findings and caveats: Most T-cell counts and diversity one year after the transplant came from T cells that were newly produced.

The TCRbeta library was prepared with unique molecular identifiers. MiXCR, run by TCRdb on the PCR reads, gives a single entry per CDR3 protein. The data show fewer than 250,000 distinct CDR3 sequences, with 6.5% to 10% seen just once and approximately 6% held by the top ten. The sequence was obtained from a male patient younger than 18 who had a stem cell transplant for acute lymphoblastic leukemia, so the T cells may come from the graft donor. The chain has TRBV2 and TRBJ2-3, with D tentatively TRBD1 or TRBD2 (6 bases each). Material: PBMCs, mostly from graft donor cells, obtained 180 days after TCRalphabeta/CD19-depleted stem cell transplant. The CDR3 reads CATVEEGVTQYF. CDR3 coding DNA: TGTGCCACGGTGGAGGAGGGGGTAACGCAGTATTTT.